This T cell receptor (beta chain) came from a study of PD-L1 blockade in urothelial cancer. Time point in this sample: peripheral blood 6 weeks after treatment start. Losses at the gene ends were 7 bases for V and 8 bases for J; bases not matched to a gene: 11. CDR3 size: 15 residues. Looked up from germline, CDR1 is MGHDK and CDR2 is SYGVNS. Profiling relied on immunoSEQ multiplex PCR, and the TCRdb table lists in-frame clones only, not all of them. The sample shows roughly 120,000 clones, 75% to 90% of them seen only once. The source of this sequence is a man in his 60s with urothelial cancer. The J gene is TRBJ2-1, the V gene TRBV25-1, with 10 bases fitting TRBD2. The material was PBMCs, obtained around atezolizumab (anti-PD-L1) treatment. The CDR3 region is CASTEGIAGGHEQFF. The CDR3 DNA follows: TGTGCCAGCACCGAAGGAATAGCGGGAGGTCATGAGCAGTTCTTC.